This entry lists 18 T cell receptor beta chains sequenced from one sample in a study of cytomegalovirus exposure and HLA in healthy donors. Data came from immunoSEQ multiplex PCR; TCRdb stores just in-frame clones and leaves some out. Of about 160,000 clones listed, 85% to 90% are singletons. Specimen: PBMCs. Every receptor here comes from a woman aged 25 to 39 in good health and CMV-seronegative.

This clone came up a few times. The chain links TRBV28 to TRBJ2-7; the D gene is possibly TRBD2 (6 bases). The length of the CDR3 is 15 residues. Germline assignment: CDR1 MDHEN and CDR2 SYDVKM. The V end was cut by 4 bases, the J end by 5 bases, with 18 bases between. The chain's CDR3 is CASSSTGERVDEQYF. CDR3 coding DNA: TGTGCCAGCAGTTCGACGGGGGAGCGTGTTGACGAGCAGTACTTC.

The CDR3 region is CASSASFGQRPSPLHF. The CDR3 DNA reads as TGTGCCAGCAGTGCATCCTTCGGACAGCGCCCTTCACCCCTCCACTTT. The chain carries TRBV6-6 and TRBJ1-6; TRBD1 is a possible D gene (6 bases). The ends were cut back, 5 bases at V and 9 bases at J, with 20 bases in the middle. Germline CDR1 MNHNY, CDR2 SVGAGI (reference sequence). This CDR3 region has 16 residues.

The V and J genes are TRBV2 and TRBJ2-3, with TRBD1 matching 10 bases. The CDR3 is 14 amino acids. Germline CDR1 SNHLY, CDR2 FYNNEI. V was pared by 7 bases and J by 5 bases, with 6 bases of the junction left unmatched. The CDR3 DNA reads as TGTGCCAGCATCCGGGACAGGGGTAGAGATACGCAGTATTTT. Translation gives CASIRDRGRDTQYF.

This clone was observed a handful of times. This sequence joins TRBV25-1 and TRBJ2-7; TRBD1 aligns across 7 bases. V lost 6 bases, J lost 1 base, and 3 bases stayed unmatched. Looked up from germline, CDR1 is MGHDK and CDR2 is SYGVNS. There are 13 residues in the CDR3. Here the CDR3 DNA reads TGTGCCAGCAGCCTGACAGGGTCCTACGAGCAGTACTTC. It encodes CASSLTGSYEQYF.

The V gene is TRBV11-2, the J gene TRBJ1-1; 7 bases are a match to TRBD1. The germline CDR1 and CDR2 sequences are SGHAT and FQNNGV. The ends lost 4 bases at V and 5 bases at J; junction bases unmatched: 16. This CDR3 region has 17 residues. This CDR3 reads CASSSLGPRGPGTEAFF. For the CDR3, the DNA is TGTGCCAGCAGCTCCTTAGGACCAAGGGGGCCGGGTACTGAAGCTTTCTTT.

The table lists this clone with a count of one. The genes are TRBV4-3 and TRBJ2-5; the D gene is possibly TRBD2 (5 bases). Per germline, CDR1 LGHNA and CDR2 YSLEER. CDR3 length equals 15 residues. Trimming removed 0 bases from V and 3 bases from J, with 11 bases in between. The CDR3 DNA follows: TGCGCCAGCAGCCAAGATGCGAGCGGAGAAGAGACCCAGTACTTC. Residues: CASSQDASGEETQYF.

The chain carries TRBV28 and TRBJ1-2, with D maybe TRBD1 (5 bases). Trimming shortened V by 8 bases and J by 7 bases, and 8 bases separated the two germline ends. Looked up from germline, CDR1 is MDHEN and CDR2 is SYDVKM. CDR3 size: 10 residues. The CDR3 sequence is CASGGIGYTF. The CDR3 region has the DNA TGTGCCAGCGGGGGTATTGGCTACACCTTC.

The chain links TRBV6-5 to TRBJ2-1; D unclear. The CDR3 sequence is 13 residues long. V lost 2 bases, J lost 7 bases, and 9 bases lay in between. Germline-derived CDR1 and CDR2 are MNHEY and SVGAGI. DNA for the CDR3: TGTGCCAGCAGTTACCGGCAGTCTAATGAGCAGTTCTTC. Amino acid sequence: CASSYRQSNEQFF.

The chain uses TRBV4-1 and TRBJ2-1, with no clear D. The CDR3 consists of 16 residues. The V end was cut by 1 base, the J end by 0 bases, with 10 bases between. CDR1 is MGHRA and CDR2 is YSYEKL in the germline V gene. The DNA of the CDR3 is TGCGCCAGCAGCCAAGGTAAGGCGGTCTCCTACAATGAGCAGTTCTTC. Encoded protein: CASSQGKAVSYNEQFF.

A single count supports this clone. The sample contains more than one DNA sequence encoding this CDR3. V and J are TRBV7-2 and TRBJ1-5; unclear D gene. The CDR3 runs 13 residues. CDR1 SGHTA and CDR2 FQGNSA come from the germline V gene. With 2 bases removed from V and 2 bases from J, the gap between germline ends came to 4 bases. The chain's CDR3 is CASSLRGNQPQHF. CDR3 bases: TGTGCCAGCAGCTTACGAGGCAATCAGCCCCAGCATTTT.

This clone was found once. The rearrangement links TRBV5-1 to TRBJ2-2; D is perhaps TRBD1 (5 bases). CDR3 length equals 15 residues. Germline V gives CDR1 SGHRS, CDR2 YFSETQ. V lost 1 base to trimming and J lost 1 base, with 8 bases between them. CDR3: CASSLTGKNTGELFF. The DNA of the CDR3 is TGCGCCAGCAGCTTGACAGGCAAGAACACCGGGGAGCTGTTTTTT.

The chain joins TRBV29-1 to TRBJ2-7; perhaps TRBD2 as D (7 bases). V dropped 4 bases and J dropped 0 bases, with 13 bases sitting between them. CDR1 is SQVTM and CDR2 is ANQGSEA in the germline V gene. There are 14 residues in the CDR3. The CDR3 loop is CSVGLGGPSYEQYF. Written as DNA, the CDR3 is TGCAGCGTTGGATTGGGGGGGCCCTCCTACGAGCAGTACTTC.

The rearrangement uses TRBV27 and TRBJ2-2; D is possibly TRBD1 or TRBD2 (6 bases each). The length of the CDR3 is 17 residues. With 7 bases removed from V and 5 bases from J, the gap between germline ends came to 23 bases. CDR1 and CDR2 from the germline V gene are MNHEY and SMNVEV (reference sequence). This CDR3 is CASTTQGGIGVTGELFF. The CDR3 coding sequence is TGTGCCAGCACCACCCAAGGGGGGATTGGAGTTACCGGGGAGCTGTTTTTT.

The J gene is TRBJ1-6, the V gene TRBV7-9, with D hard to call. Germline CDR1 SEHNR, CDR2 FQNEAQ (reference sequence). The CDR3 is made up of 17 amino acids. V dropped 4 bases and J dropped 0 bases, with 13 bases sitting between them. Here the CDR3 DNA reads TGTGCCAGCAGCTCCAAGCCCGGGAGCTCCTATAATTCACCCCTCCACTTT. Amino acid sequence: CASSSKPGSSYNSPLHF.

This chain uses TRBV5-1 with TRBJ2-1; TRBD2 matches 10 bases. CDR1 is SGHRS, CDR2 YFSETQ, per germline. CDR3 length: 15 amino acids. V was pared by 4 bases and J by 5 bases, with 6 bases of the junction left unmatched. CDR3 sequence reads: CASSAGLARNNEQFF. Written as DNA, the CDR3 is TGCGCCAGCAGCGCGGGACTAGCGAGAAACAATGAGCAGTTCTTC.

The CDR3 bases are TGTGCCAGCAGTGACTCTTTAGACACTGAAGCTTTCTTT. Amino acid sequence: CASSDSLDTEAFF. This chain joins TRBV6-4 and TRBJ1-1; no firm D call. V lost 0 bases, J lost 3 bases, and 5 bases lay in between. The length of the CDR3 is 13 residues. Germline V gives CDR1 MRHNA, CDR2 SNTAGT.

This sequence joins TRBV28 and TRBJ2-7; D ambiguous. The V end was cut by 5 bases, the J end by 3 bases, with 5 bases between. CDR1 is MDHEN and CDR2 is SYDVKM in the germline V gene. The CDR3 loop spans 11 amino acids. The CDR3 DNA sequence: TGTGCCAGCAGTCATATCTACGAGCAGTACTTC. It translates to CASSHIYEQYF.

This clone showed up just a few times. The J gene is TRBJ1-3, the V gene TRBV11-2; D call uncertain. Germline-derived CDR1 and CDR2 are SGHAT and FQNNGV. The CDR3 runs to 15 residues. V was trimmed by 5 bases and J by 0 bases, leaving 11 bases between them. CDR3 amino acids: CASSPGESSGNTIYF. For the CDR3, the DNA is TGTGCCAGCAGCCCCGGGGAGAGCTCTGGAAACACCATATATTTT.